Detailed here is one TCR beta chain. It has no known antigen specificity. Per-nucleotide qualities are absent, and no much larger clonotype sits a single base away. The entry originates in a study of cytomegalovirus exposure and HLA in healthy donors (TCRdb year 2017). In the study overall: In an earlier analysis of 587 of the donors, 250 to 350 Gb of sequence data and 100 million or so unique TCR beta sequences from roughly 180 million T cells were reported. An early release that covered about 600 HLA-typed donors contained about 300 gigabases of sequencing data and some 87 million unique TCR sequences. Of the approximately 400 genotyped donors, approximately 83% fell in the genetic ancestry cluster associated with self-reported Caucasian donors. The study aimed to test whether signatures of past pathogen exposure could be identified by cataloging public T cell receptors. The study profiled the T cell repertoires of under 700 subjects by immunosequencing and related them to cytomegalovirus serostatus. A separate validation cohort of roughly 110 different subjects was used in addition to the 666-subject first cohort. High-throughput TCR immunosequencing, statistical association of individual TCRs with disease status, and machine learning were combined to predict cytomegalovirus infection status. In a later analysis, previously published TCR beta repertoires from 670 or so donors were re-analyzed and high-resolution HLA genotyping was added so that TCR occurrence patterns could be studied. Rather than using new phenotypic data, the later analysis identified candidate immune exposures from TCR beta sequences and from how often those sequences occurred across donors. An earlier analysis of some 500 of the donors used high-throughput TCR beta sequencing to judge whether each TCR beta V gene segment behaved as functional or pseudogenic. Alongside the repertoire data, information on donor age, sex, ethnicity and CMV serostatus was compiled. In a later genetic analysis, genome-wide SNP genotypes for 398 of the 666 donors were used, and that subset was treated as a discovery cohort. Every discovery cohort repertoire had been produced on one sequencing platform. Both class I and class II loci were covered by HLA typing, at four-digit resolution. Typing coverage differed by locus: A, B, C, DRB1 and DQB1 were typed in about 629-640 donors, DQA1 in approximately 520, DPA1 in around 600, and DPB1 in around 440. Because of strong linkage in the cohort, 5 or 6 DR-DQ haplotypes were treated as single units for association and clustering. Among around 400 genotyped donors of the cohort, an average of approximately 230,000 unique TCR beta nucleotide sequences were sequenced per donor, roughly a sixth of them non-productive.

In total, approximately 700 healthy bone marrow donors made up the cohort. All cohort members were sampled while nominally healthy, although unrecorded immune exposures were likely present. The donor tested CMV seronegative and was one of the 352 seronegative cohort members. A peripheral blood sample was provided by each donor, and peripheral blood mononuclear cells were used for TCR beta sequencing. The Qiagen DNeasy Blood Extraction Kit was used to extract genomic DNA from the blood cell samples. The protocol used for the library was the immunoSEQ multiplex PCR assay. For the multiplex PCR, a mixture combining 60 forward primers for TCR Vbeta segments and 13 reverse primers for TCR Jbeta segments was used. The CDR3 region of rearranged TCR beta genes was amplified from genomic DNA by a multiplex PCR assay. On the Illumina HiSeq System, the amplified TCR beta libraries were sequenced as 87-base-pair reads. In the original analysis: Across the roughly 700 repertoires, a later analysis counted approximately 83 million unique TCR beta chains, around 10 million of which were shared by at least two donors. Raw reads were error-corrected and collapsed into unique sequences with a nearest-neighbor algorithm that merged closely related sequences to remove PCR and sequencing errors. Alignment of CDR3 sequences to IMGT reference sequences was used to assign V, D and J gene segments. Each retained sequence needed at least a six-nucleotide match to both a V gene segment and a J gene segment. Rearrangements were called productive when the CDR3 lacked stop codons and stayed in frame with V and J; all others were non-productive. Following IMGT convention, CDR3 was defined as the stretch from the second conserved V-encoded cysteine to the conserved J-encoded phenylalanine. The earlier analysis of roughly 590 of the donors excluded sequences that lacked an unambiguous match to a single V gene segment. An earlier analysis of 500 to 700 of the donors classified V segments as functional when productive rearrangements were above 56.7% and as segregating when the standard deviation between donors was above 5%. A statistical classification framework was built for diagnosing cytomegalovirus status from the catalog of TCR beta chain sequences. In a later analysis, TCR nucleotide sequences were compared against IMGT/GENE-DB human TR gene sequences so that V and J genes could be assigned. A later analysis assigned CDR3 sequences and most-parsimonious VDJ recombination scenarios with the TCRdist pipeline. A later analysis defined each TCR beta chain by its CDR3 amino acid sequence plus V-gene family, and excluded reads lacking a unique V-gene family. In a later analysis, 450 to 600 highly shared, low-generation-probability nucleotide sequences were removed to address suspected cross-contamination and a sequencing artifact. In a later analysis, a clonal expansion index was calculated for each public chain from normalized within-repertoire ranks of inferred template counts. A later analysis computed generation probabilities with a VDJ recombination model fitted to out-of-frame rearrangements, and checked the results against IGoR. In a later analysis, hypergeometric tests were used to score TCR-TCR, TCR-HLA and TCR-CMV co-occurrence, with a repertoire-size bias correction applied to TCR pairs. In a later analysis, false discovery rates were estimated by permuting HLA or CMV assignments 20 times. A later analysis grouped co-occurring TCRs with DBSCAN, adding TCRdist sequence similarity when clustering within HLA-allele-positive subsets. For co-occurrence clustering, repertoires with fewer than 30,000 or more than 120,000 public chains were excluded, along with five repertoires with anomalous nucleotide sharing. This immuneACCESS table, as held by TCRdb, lists in-frame sequences with V and J called but not all clones. Of the missing ones, under half trace to an unresolved V gene in checked studies; the others have no known cause. D and trimming come from the DNA, and the V and J calls and clone size come from that table. In all, the sample holds around 150,000 clones, and 75% to 80% of those were seen once. In total, the top ten clones hold over 2% of the sample.

For CDR1 and CDR2, the germline V gene lists SGHDN and FVKESK. The CDR3 has 13 amino acids, counting the end cysteine and phenylalanine. Just the 39-base CDR3 DNA is kept, in frame starting at base 1. V is trimmed back by 3 bases and J by 7 bases, and the junction contains 5 bases that no gene match accounts for. On the study overall, not on this receptor specifically: The presence/absence analyses assumed that sequencing depth was roughly uniform across donors, and that assumption may not be true. Strong co-occurrence of HLA alleles, especially DR and DQ, made assigning TCR associations to individual alleles difficult. In a later genetic analysis, a missense DCLRE1C variant was associated with V-gene and J-gene trimming of TCR beta chains, and the association was replicated in an independent cohort. Linkage disequilibrium might explain the correlated functional status among segregating V segments, but an unknown experimental factor could not be ruled out. In vitro tests confirmed that a few of the cytomegalovirus-associated TCR beta chains recognize cytomegalovirus antigens. In a later analysis, most CMV-associated TCR beta chains were found to appear HLA-restricted, with HLA associations seemingly driven largely by CMV exposure. In both the original and validation cohorts, the classifier was reported to diagnose cytomegalovirus status with high specificity and sensitivity. Across donors, most TCR sequences were observed very rarely, whereas some public TCRs were present in many individuals. Because counts were too low, seventeen rarely observed V segments, including chromosome 9 orphons, were left out of the earlier analysis of about 620 of the donors. Because HLA typing was missing for some donors at each locus, association tests included only the typed subset. In the study, about 150 TCR beta chains were listed as associated with cytomegalovirus. Only TCR beta chains were sequenced in this cohort, and the absence of alpha or paired-chain data limited detectable features. A further reported finding was that TCR beta sequences accurately predicted the HLA-A and HLA-B alleles for most subjects in the first cohort. A later analysis found that HLA-associated TCR beta chains were more clonally expanded and had lower generation probabilities than equally common non-associated chains. Specific HLA alleles were associated with 16,951 TCR beta sequences at a false discovery rate of 0.05 in a later analysis. The authors suggested that the approach could potentially be extended to other disease states and immunological phenotypes. According to a later analysis, parvovirus B19, influenza, CMV and Epstein-Barr virus appeared linked to several top co-occurrence clusters. A cluster of highly shared sequence variants was judged likely to represent a technical artifact of the sequencing pipeline. The 87-base-pair reads could not distinguish some IMGT-functional V segments, including TRBV6-2 and TRBV6-3, so those segments were excluded. According to a later genetic analysis, donors in an Asian-associated ancestry cluster had fewer N-insertions in productive TCRs than the approximately 610-donor mean. The only immune exposure information available for the cohort was CMV serostatus. An earlier analysis of 587 of the donors showed that most TCR beta V segments appeared in productive rearrangements either about 87% or about 30% of the time, which broadly matched IMGT annotations. According to a later analysis, TCR association rates differed among HLA loci, with DRB1 alleles showing the most associated TCRs and HLA-C alleles showing the fewest.

The receptor comes from a man aged 25 to 40 in good health and CMV-seronegative. In this chain, TRBV14 is recombined with TRBJ2-7, and 8 bases in between align with TRBD1. The sequenced material came from PBMCs. At the DNA level, the sequence is TGTGCCAGCAGCCACTGGACAGGGCCGGAGCAGTACTTC. This codes for CASSHWTGPEQYF.